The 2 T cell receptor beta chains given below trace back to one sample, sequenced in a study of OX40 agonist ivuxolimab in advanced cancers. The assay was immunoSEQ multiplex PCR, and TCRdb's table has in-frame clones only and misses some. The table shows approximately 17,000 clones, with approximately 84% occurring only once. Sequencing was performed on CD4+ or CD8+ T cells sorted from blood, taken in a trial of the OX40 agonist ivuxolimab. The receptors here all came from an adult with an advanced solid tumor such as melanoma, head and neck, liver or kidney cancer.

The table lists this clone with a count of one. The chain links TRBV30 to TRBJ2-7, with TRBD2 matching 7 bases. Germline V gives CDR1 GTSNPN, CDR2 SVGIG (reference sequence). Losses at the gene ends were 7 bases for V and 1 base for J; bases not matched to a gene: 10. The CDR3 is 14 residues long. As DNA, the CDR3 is TGTGCCTACATTGGGAGGGTTCATTCCTACGAGCAGTACTTC. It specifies CAYIGRVHSYEQYF.

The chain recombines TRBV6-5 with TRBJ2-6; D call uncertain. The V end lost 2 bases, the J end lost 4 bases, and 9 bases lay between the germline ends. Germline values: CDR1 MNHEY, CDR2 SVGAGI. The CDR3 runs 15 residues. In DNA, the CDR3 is TGTGCCAGCAGTTACGGAGCGCCAGGGGCCAACGTCCTGACTTTC. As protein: CASSYGAPGANVLTF.